This is a list of T cell receptor beta chains from one sample in a study of CD8 T cells in Susac syndrome. TCRdb redid the calling of the immunoSEQ multiplex PCR reads with MiXCR, one entry per CDR3 protein. Among some 110,000 distinct CDR3 sequences listed, approximately 94% were seen once. The sequenced sample was CD8+ T cells from PBMCs. These receptors were obtained from a human donor with Susac syndrome. Each CDR3 is given with its conserved first and last residue. Fields, in order: V gene, J gene, D gene, CDR3 DNA, CDR3 protein. D genes are given only for firm matches.

v_call: TRBV29-1
j_call: TRBJ2-7
d_call: NA
cdr3_nt: TGCAGCGTTGATTACGCCTACGAGCAGTACTTC
cdr3_aa: CSVDYAYEQYF

v_call: TRBV5-4
j_call: TRBJ2-7
d_call: NA
cdr3_nt: TGTGCCAGCAGCTTGGGCAGCCTCCCCTACGAGCAGTACTTC
cdr3_aa: CASSLGSLPYEQYF

v_call: TRBV11-2
j_call: TRBJ2-1
d_call: TRBD2
cdr3_nt: TGTGCCAGCAGCTTTGGCGGGGGGGACTCCTACAATGAGCAGTTCTTC
cdr3_aa: CASSFGGGDSYNEQFF

v_call: TRBV27
j_call: TRBJ2-5
d_call: NA
cdr3_nt: TGTGCCAGCTCGGCAGGGGGGGAAGAGACCCAGTACTTC
cdr3_aa: CASSAGGEETQYF

v_call: TRBV20-1
j_call: TRBJ2-2
d_call: NA
cdr3_nt: TGCAGTGCTAGACAGAACACCGGGGAGCTGTTTTTT
cdr3_aa: CSARQNTGELFF

v_call: TRBV29-1
j_call: TRBJ2-3
d_call: NA
cdr3_nt: TGCAGCGTTGAAGAGGGTCCTAGCACAGATACGCAGTATTTT
cdr3_aa: CSVEEGPSTDTQYF

v_call: TRBV29-1
j_call: TRBJ2-1
d_call: NA
cdr3_nt: TGCAGCGCAGTAGCGGTTTTCGATGAGCAGTTCTTC
cdr3_aa: CSAVAVFDEQFF

v_call: TRBV29-1
j_call: TRBJ1-1
d_call: TRBD1
cdr3_nt: TGCAGCGTGTGGAAGGACAGGGGGAACACTGAAGCTTTCTTT
cdr3_aa: CSVWKDRGNTEAFF

v_call: TRBV2
j_call: TRBJ1-5
d_call: NA
cdr3_nt: TGTGCCAGCAGTGAGCAGGGCCAGCCCCAGCATTTT
cdr3_aa: CASSEQGQPQHF

v_call: TRBV21-1
j_call: TRBJ1-2
d_call: NA
cdr3_nt: TGTGCCAGCAGAGAAAGCGGGACACCTAACCCCTATGGCTACACCTTC
cdr3_aa: CASRESGTPNPYGYTF

v_call: TRBV9
j_call: TRBJ1-1
d_call: NA
cdr3_nt: TGTGCCAGCAGCGTAGCTGTTGACAGTGAAGCTTTCTTT
cdr3_aa: CASSVAVDSEAFF

v_call: TRBV6-1
j_call: TRBJ1-6
d_call: NA
cdr3_nt: TGTGCCAGCAGTGCGACCGAGAACTCCTATAATTCACCCCTCCACTTT
cdr3_aa: CASSATENSYNSPLHF

v_call: TRBV14
j_call: TRBJ2-3
d_call: NA
cdr3_nt: TGTGCCAGCAGCCAAGGGGACGGCTCAGATACGCAGTATTTT
cdr3_aa: CASSQGDGSDTQYF